The subject of this entry is one TCR beta chain. Methods used by the authors: Estimated nucleated cell counts came from reference gene primer amplification. Data came from immunoSEQ multiplex PCR; TCRdb stores just in-frame clones and leaves some out. That table is the source of V, J and clone size, and D and trimming were worked out from the DNA. Among some 350,000 clones listed, over 70% were seen once. The sample belongs to a study of blood T cell repertoires in COVID-19. Looking at the study overall: Samples representing acute and convalescent COVID-19 were sourced from the United States, Italy and Spain. In each case, the material was cDNA or gDNA derived from T cells, B-cell-depleted T cells, or PBMCs.

Trimming cost V 2 bases and J 3 bases; bases outside gene matches: 0. The CDR3 length is 14 residues. Germline CDR1 is ENHRY and CDR2 is SYGVKD. This sequence joins TRBV10-3 and TRBJ2-3; 9 bases match TRBD1. The sample comprised peripheral blood. The receptor was derived from a man aged 25-45 years with active or convalescent COVID-19. CDR3 nucleotide sequence: TGTGCCATCAGTGAGGGACAGGGGACAGATACGCAGTATTTT. Amino acids: CAISEGQGTDTQYF.